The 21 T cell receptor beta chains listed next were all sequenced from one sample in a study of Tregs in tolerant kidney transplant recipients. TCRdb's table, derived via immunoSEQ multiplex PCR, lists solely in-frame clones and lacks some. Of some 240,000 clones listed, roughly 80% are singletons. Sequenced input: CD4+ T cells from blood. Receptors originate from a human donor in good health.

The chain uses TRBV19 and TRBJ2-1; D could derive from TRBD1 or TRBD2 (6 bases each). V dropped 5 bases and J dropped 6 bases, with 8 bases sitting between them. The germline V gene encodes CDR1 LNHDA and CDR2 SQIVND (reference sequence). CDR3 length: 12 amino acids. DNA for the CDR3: TGTGCCAGTAGTGAGGGGGGCAATGAGCAGTTCTTC. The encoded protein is CASSEGGNEQFF.

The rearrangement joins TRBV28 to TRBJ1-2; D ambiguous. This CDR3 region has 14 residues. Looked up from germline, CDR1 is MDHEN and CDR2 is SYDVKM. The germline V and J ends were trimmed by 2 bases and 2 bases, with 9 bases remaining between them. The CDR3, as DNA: TGTGCCAGCAGTTTAACAGACGGAAACTATGGCTACACCTTC. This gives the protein CASSLTDGNYGYTF.

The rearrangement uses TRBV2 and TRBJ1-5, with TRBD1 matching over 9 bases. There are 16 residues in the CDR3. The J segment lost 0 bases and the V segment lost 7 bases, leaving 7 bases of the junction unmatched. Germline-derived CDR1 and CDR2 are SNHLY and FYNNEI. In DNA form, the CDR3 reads TGTGCCAGCAATCAGGACAGGGGATATAGCAATCAGCCCCAGCATTTT. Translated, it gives CASNQDRGYSNQPQHF.

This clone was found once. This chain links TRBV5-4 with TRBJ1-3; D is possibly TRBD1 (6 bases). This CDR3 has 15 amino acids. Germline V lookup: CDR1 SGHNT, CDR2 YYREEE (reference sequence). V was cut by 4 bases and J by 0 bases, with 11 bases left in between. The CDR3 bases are TGTGCCAGCAGCCGCCGGGACAACTCTGGAAACACCATATATTTT. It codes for CASSRRDNSGNTIYF.

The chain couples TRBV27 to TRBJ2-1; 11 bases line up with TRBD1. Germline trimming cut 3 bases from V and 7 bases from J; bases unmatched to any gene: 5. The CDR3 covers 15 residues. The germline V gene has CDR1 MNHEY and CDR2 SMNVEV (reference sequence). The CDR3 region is CASSFRDRGKNEQFF. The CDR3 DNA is TGTGCCAGCAGTTTCCGGGACAGGGGGAAAAATGAGCAGTTCTTC.

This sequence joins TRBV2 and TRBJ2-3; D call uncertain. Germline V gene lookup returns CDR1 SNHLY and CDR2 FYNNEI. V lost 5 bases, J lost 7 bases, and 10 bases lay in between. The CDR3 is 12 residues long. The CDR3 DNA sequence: TGTGCCAGCAGTATAAGCCTAAATACGCAGTATTTT. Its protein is CASSISLNTQYF.

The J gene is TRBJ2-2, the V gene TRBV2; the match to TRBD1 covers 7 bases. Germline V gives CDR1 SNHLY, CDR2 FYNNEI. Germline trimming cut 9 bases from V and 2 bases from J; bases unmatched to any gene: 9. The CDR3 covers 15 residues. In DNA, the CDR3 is TGTGCCAGAACGGGACAGTCTTTAAACACCGGGGAGCTGTTTTTT. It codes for CARTGQSLNTGELFF.

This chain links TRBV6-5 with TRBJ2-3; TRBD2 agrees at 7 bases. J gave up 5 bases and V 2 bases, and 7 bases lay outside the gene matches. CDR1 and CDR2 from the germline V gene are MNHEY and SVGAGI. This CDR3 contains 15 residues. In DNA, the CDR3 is TGTGCCAGCAGTTACGGTCTAGCGGAAGTAGATACGCAGTATTTT. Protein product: CASSYGLAEVDTQYF.

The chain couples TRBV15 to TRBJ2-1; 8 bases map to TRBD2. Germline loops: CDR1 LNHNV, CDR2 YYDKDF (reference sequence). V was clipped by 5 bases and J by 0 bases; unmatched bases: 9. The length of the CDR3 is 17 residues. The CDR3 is CATSGPGGRSSYNEQFF. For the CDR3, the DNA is TGTGCCACCAGCGGACCGGGGGGGCGGAGCTCCTACAATGAGCAGTTCTTC.

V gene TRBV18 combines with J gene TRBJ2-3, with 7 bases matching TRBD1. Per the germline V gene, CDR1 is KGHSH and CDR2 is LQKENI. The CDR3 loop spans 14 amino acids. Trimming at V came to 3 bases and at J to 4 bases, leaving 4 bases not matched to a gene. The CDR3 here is CASSPIQGSDTQYF. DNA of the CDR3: TGTGCCAGCTCACCGATACAGGGGTCAGATACGCAGTATTTT.

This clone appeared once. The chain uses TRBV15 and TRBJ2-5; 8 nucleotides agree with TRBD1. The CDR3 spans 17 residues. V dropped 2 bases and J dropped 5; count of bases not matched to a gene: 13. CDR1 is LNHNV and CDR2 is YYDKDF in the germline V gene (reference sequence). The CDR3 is CATSRTQGQVWLETQYF. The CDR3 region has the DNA TGTGCCACCAGCAGAACCCAGGGACAGGTTTGGTTGGAGACCCAGTACTTC.

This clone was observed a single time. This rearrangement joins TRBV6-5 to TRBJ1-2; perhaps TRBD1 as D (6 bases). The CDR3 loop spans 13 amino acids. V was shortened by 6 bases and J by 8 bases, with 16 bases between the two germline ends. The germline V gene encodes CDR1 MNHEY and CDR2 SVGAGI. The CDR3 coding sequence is TGTGCCAGCAGCCCTGGGACATCCCGAGGCTACACCTTC. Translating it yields CASSPGTSRGYTF.

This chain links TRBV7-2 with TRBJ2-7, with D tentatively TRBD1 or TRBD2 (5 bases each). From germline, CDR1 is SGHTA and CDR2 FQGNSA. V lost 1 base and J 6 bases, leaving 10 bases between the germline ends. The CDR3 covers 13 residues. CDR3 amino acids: CASSLGRDGEQYF. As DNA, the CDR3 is TGTGCCAGCAGCTTAGGCAGGGACGGCGAGCAGTACTTC.

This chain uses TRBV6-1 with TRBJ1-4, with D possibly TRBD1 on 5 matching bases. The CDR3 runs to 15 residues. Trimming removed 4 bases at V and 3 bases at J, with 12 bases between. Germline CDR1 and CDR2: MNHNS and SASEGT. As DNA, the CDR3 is TGTGCCAGCAGTGGATACGGGGCTGCTAATGAAAAACTGTTTTTT. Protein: CASSGYGAANEKLFF.

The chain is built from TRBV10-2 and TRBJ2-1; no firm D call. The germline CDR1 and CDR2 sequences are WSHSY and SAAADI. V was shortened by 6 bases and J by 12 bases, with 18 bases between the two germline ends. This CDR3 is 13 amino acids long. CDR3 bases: TGCGCCAGCAGAGACCGGGCCACGGCGGCGCAGTTCTTC. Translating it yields CASRDRATAAQFF.

The CDR3, as DNA: TGTGCCAGCAGCGCCATGGGGACTGAAGCTTTCTTT. As protein: CASSAMGTEAFF. The genes are TRBV6-5 and TRBJ1-1; D is uncertain. V gave up 6 bases and J gave up 5 bases, with 10 bases separating them. CDR1 is MNHEY, CDR2 SVGAGI, per germline. CDR3 length equals 12 residues.

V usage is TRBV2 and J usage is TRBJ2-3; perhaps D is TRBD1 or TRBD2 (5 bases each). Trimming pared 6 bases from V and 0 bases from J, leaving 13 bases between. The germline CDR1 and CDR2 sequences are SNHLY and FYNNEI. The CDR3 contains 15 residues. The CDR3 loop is CASRARDLSTDTQYF. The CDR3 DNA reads TGTGCCAGCAGGGCCCGGGACCTAAGCACAGATACGCAGTATTTT.

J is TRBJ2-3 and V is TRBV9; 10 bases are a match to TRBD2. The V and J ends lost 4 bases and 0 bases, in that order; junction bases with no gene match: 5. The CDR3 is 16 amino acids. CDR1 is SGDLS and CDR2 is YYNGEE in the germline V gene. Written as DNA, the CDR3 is TGTGCCAGCAGCTTCGGTAGCGGGGGGAGCACAGATACGCAGTATTTT. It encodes CASSFGSGGSTDTQYF. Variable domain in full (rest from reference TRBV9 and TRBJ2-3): DSGVTQTPKHLITATGQRVTLRCSPRSGDLSVYWYQQSLDQGLQFLIQYYNGEERAKGNILERFSAQQFPDLHSELNLSSLELGDSALYFCASSFGSGGSTDTQYFGPGTRLTVL.

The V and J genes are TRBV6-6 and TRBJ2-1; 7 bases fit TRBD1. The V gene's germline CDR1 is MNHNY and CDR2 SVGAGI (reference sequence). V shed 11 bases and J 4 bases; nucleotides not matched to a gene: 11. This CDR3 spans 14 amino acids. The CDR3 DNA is TGTGCCTGCGCCCCCGAGACAGGGTACAATGAGCAGTTCTTC. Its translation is CACAPETGYNEQFF.

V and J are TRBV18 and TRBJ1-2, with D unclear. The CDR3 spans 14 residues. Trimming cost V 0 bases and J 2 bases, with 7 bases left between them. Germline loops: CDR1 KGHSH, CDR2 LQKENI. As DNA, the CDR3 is TGTGCCAGCTCACCACCGGCGCCCAACTATGGCTACACCTTC. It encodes CASSPPAPNYGYTF.

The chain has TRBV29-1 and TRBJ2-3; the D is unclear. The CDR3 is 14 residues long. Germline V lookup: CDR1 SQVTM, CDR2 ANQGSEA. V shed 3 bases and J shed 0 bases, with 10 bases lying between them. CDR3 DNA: TGCAGCGTTGAGCAGACGGGTAGCACAGATACGCAGTATTTT. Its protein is CSVEQTGSTDTQYF.